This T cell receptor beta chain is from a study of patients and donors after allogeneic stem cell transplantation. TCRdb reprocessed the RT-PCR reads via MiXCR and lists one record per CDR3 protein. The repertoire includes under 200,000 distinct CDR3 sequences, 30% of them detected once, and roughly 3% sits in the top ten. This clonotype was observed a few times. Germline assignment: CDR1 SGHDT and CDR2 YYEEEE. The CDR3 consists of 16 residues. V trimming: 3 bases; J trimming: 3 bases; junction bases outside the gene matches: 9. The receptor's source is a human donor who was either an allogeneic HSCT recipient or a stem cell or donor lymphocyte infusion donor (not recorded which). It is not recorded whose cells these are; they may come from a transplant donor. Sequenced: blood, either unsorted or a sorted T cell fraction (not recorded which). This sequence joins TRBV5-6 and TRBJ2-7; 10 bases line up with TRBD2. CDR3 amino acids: CASSSSRAGGLYEQYF. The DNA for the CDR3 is TGTGCCAGCAGCTCATCCCGAGCGGGAGGGCTCTACGAGCAGTACTTC.